The 14 T cell receptor beta chains below all came from one sample that was sequenced in a study (dated by TCRdb to the mid-2010s). Library preparation employed RT-PCR. TCRdb shows the sequencer as Illumina MiSeq. TCRdb reprocessing: public reads trimmed at Q25 with fastp, clones called with MiXCR, in-frame beta chains kept. Each record represents a unique CDR3 protein, reported with the most common genes and DNA among its rows. The sample table contains hundreds of thousands of distinct CDR3 sequences; only one count was recorded for 14% of them. In total, the top ten clones hold roughly 4% of the sample. The sequencing input was memory CD4+ T cells from blood. Source of these receptors: a female donor in good health, serving as a healthy control.

The CDR3 nucleotides read TGTGCCAGCAGCAGGCGGACGGTGCTGAACACTGAAGCTTTCTTT. This translates into CASSRRTVLNTEAFF. The genes are TRBV7-2 and TRBJ1-1; D is uncertain. The V end lost 5 bases, the J end lost 0 bases, and 13 bases lay between the germline ends. Germline V gene sequence: CDR1 SGHTA, CDR2 FQGNSA. The CDR3 contains 15 residues.

This clonotype has at least ten counts. This chain uses TRBV4-2 with TRBJ2-1, with TRBD2 identical over 9 bases. CDR1 and CDR2 (germline): LGHNA, YNFKEQ. The CDR3 covers 16 residues. V dropped 1 base and J dropped 8; count of bases not matched to a gene: 9. CDR3 in DNA: TGTGCCAGCAGCCAAGTAAGCGGGAGGACTAGGGATGAGCAGTTCTTC. Encoded protein: CASSQVSGRTRDEQFF.

The chain couples TRBV6-2 or TRBV6-3 to TRBJ2-2; no clear D. Per the germline V gene, CDR1 is MNHEY and CDR2 is SVGEGT. The CDR3 has 15 residues. V lost 6 bases and J lost 0, with 11 bases in between. The CDR3 reads CASSPTLSNTGELFF. DNA for the CDR3: TGTGCCAGCAGCCCAACACTTTCGAACACCGGGGAGCTGTTTTTT.

The chain has TRBV7-9 and TRBJ2-3; D may be TRBD2 (6 bases). Germline V gene data show CDR1 as SEHNR and CDR2 as FQNEAQ (reference sequence). The CDR3 has 14 amino acids. The germline V and J ends were trimmed by 3 bases and 2 bases, with 9 bases remaining between them. As DNA, the CDR3 is TGTGCCAGCAGCTTCCGGGACTTCACAGATACGCAGTATTTT. Its translation is CASSFRDFTDTQYF. Complete variable domain (other parts from reference TRBV7-9 and TRBJ2-3): DTGVSQNPRHKITKRGQNVTFRCDPISEHNRLYWYRQTLGQGPEFLTYFQNEAQLEKSRLLSDRFSAERPKGSFSTLEIQRTEQGDSAMYLCASSFRDFTDTQYFGPGTRLTVL.

This clonotype was detected ten times or more. The genes are TRBV20-1 and TRBJ2-1; maybe TRBD2 (5 bases). The CDR3 length is 14 residues. Trimming pared 2 bases from V and 9 bases from J, leaving 17 bases between. Germline lookup yields CDR1 DFQATT and CDR2 SNEGSKA (reference sequence). The CDR3 spells CSARYSEGLGEQFF. CDR3 nucleotide sequence: TGCAGTGCTAGATATAGCGAAGGTTTAGGTGAGCAGTTCTTC.

The V call is TRBV28, the J call TRBJ2-2; maybe TRBD2 (7 bases). Germline V gene lookup returns CDR1 MDHEN and CDR2 SYDVKM. The V end lost 4 bases, the J end lost 5 bases, and 29 bases lay between the germline ends. The CDR3 is 20 amino acids. As DNA, the CDR3 is TGTGCCAGCAGTTCCTCCGGCAGGGGAGGTGGCGGGAGACGAACCGGGGAGCTGTTTTTT. Translation: CASSSSGRGGGGRRTGELFF.

There are a few counts of this clonotype. The chain has TRBV18 and TRBJ2-7, with 9 bases that match TRBD1. Losses at the gene ends were 1 base for V and 5 bases for J; bases not matched to a gene: 6. This CDR3 contains 15 residues. In germline, CDR1 is KGHSH, CDR2 LQKENI. The CDR3 region is CASSPRADRGNEQYF. CDR3 DNA: TGTGCCAGCTCACCACGTGCGGACAGGGGTAACGAGCAGTACTTC.

This clonotype was counted between two and nine times. The rearrangement uses TRBV27 and TRBJ2-3; a possible D gene is TRBD2 (6 bases). This CDR3 spans 14 amino acids. Germline V gene data show CDR1 as MNHEY and CDR2 as SMNVEV (reference sequence). Deletions cut 8 bases from V and 4 bases from J, with 16 bases between. CDR3 loop: CASFPWRGADTQYF. For the CDR3, the DNA is TGTGCCAGCTTCCCCTGGAGGGGCGCAGATACGCAGTATTTT.

The chain carries TRBV5-4 and TRBJ2-5; 9 bases agree with TRBD2. The CDR3 has 14 residues. Germline V gene lookup returns CDR1 SGHNT and CDR2 YYREEE (reference sequence). J was trimmed by 4 bases and V by 3 bases; bases with no gene match: 4. CDR3 protein: CASSSMTSGETQYF. The DNA of the CDR3 is TGTGCCAGCAGCTCTATGACTAGCGGAGAGACCCAGTACTTC.

This clonotype was observed a few times. V is TRBV7-9 and J is TRBJ2-5; D tentatively fits TRBD1 or TRBD2 (5 bases each). CDR1 and CDR2 (germline): SEHNR, FQNEAQ (reference sequence). V lost 5 bases and J lost 4, with 14 bases in between. This CDR3 has 14 residues. CDR3: CASSPGAASETQYF. CDR3 in DNA: TGTGCCAGCAGCCCCGGGGCGGCTTCAGAGACCCAGTACTTC.

This clonotype has a handful of counts. This chain joins TRBV24-1 and TRBJ2-5, with D unclear. In germline, CDR1 is KGHDR, CDR2 SFDVKD. CDR3 size: 14 residues. Trimming removed 9 bases from V and 3 bases from J, with 16 bases in between. The CDR3 region is CATPSKSPKETQYF. CDR3 DNA sequence: TGTGCCACCCCCTCGAAGAGTCCGAAAGAGACCCAGTACTTC.

In this sample, this clonotype turned up many times. The gene calls are TRBV11-2 and TRBJ2-5; 9 nucleotides align to TRBD2. Germline values: CDR1 SGHAT, CDR2 FQNNGV. The CDR3 is 14 amino acids. V was pared by 5 bases and J by 4 bases, with 5 bases of the junction left unmatched. Here the CDR3 reads CASSPIAGVETQYF. CDR3 bases: TGTGCCAGCAGCCCAATAGCGGGAGTAGAGACCCAGTACTTC.

This clonotype was counted at least ten times. The rearrangement joins TRBV29-1 to TRBJ2-7; D not certain. The CDR3 covers 12 residues. Germline loops: CDR1 SQVTM, CDR2 ANQGSEA. The germline V and J ends were trimmed by 1 base and 1 base, with 5 bases remaining between them. DNA for the CDR3: TGCAGCGTTGAAGCGTCTTCCTACGAGCAGTACTTC. Translation: CSVEASSYEQYF.

The V and J genes are TRBV20-1 and TRBJ2-3; 12 nucleotides align to TRBD1. The trim removed 3 bases at V and 4 bases at J, leaving 8 bases unmatched. This CDR3 contains 16 residues. CDR1 is DFQATT, CDR2 SNEGSKA, per germline (reference sequence). The chain's CDR3 is CSARGGQGAISDTQYF. Here the CDR3 DNA reads TGCAGTGCTAGGGGGGGACAGGGGGCGATATCAGATACGCAGTATTTT.